Described below is a single TCR beta chain sequence and its context. Its matching antigen is unknown. The sample belongs to a study of cytomegalovirus exposure and HLA in healthy donors. Study conclusions and caveats: Reported performance of the classifier showed diagnosis of cytomegalovirus status with high specificity and sensitivity. It was only CMV serostatus that was available as immune exposure information. Associated with HLA alleles at 0.05 false discovery rate in a later analysis were over 15,000 TCR beta sequences.

In the PCR, 60 Vbeta and 13 Jbeta primers were used. Repertoires were generated with immunoSEQ multiplex PCR, while TCRdb's copy carries only in-frame clones and drops some. This table holds around 70,000 clones. This CDR3 has 13 amino acids. Trimming stripped 1 base from V and 0 bases from J, with 4 bases between. Germline V lookup: CDR1 LNHDA, CDR2 SQIVND (reference sequence). V usage is TRBV19 and J usage is TRBJ2-7; D call uncertain. Sequenced material: PBMCs. The source is a boy aged 5 to 17 in good health and CMV-seronegative. This CDR3 is CASSIASSYEQYF. DNA of the CDR3: TGTGCCAGTAGTATAGCCAGCTCCTACGAGCAGTACTTC.